The rows below give T cell receptor beta chains drawn from one sample of a study of T cell changes during pregnancy in multiple sclerosis. Produced via immunoSEQ multiplex PCR; TCRdb's table is partial and in-frame only. Here the sample spans approximately 70,000 clones, under 95% being singletons. Sequencing was performed on peripheral blood, taken in the second trimester of pregnancy. The receptors stem from a female donor in good health, enrolled as a control in a pregnancy study. The CDR3 runs from the conserved cysteine through the conserved F or W. D genes are given only for firm matches. A clone size is listed for some rows: how often the clone was seen (once, few, many), or a class if it is expanded.

cdr3_nt cdr3_aa j_call d_call v_call clone_size
TGTGCCAGCAGCCGCTACGGGTCCGAGCAGTACTTC CASSRYGSEQYF TRBJ2-7 NA TRBV28 NA
TGTGCCACCAGCAGAGTTTTAGAGTACACTGAAGCTTTCTTT CATSRVLEYTEAFF TRBJ1-1 NA TRBV15 NA
TGCGCCAGCAGCCAAAACCCGCCTGGACAGGGGTTCGAGCAGTACTTC CASSQNPPGQGFEQYF TRBJ2-7 TRBD1 TRBV5-1 NA
TGTGCCAGCAGCCTGGGGACAGCCGGCAATGAGCAGTTCTTC CASSLGTAGNEQFF TRBJ2-1 TRBD1 TRBV7-8 NA
TGTGCCAGCAGTGACCAGGGGGCGGCCTACGAGCAGTACTTC CASSDQGAAYEQYF TRBJ2-7 TRBD1 TRBV2 NA
TGTGCCAGTAGTATTATGTTGCGGGCGGCAGATACGCAGTATTTT CASSIMLRAADTQYF TRBJ2-3 NA TRBV19 once
TGTGCCAGCTCACCACGATTGGAGACAGGGTTAAATGAGCAGTTCTTC CASSPRLETGLNEQFF TRBJ2-1 TRBD1 TRBV18 NA
TGTGCCAGCAGCGTAGTACTAGCGGGAGTTAATGAGCAGTTCTTC CASSVVLAGVNEQFF TRBJ2-1 TRBD2 TRBV9 NA
TGTGCCAGCAGTTTCGGGAACACTGAAGCTTTCTTT CASSFGNTEAFF TRBJ1-1 NA TRBV28 few
TGCGCCAGCAGCCAAGATCTAGCGGGAGAGGGGAATGAGCAGTTCTTC CASSQDLAGEGNEQFF TRBJ2-1 TRBD2 TRBV4-3 NA
TGTGCCAGCAGTGATTGGTGGGGAGGTGGAAACACCATATATTTT CASSDWWGGGNTIYF TRBJ1-3 NA TRBV25-1 NA
TGTGCCAGCAAAGGACAGGGAGAATATGGCTACACCTTC CASKGQGEYGYTF TRBJ1-2 TRBD1 TRBV2 few
TGTGCCAGCAGTTCATTAACAGGGGGGAATTCACCCCTCCACTTT CASSSLTGGNSPLHF TRBJ1-6 TRBD1 TRBV27 NA
TGTGCCAGCAGTGACTCGATGGGGGGGCGGACTGAAGCTTTCTTT CASSDSMGGRTEAFF TRBJ1-1 NA TRBV6-4 NA
TGTGCCAGCAGTGAGGCGGGGACCTCCTACAATGAGCAGTTCTTC CASSEAGTSYNEQFF TRBJ2-1 NA TRBV2 NA
TGCGCCAGCAGCCGGGACGGACAGCTACTCTACGAGCAGTACTTC CASSRDGQLLYEQYF TRBJ2-7 NA TRBV5-1 NA
TGTGCCAGCAGCTCAACAGGGGGCCCCTACGAGCAGTACTTC CASSSTGGPYEQYF TRBJ2-7 TRBD1 TRBV2 NA
TGTGCCAGCAGTTACTCGGGCAGGAATGGCTACACCTTC CASSYSGRNGYTF TRBJ1-2 NA TRBV6-6 NA
TGTGCCAGCAGCCAACCGACTAGCAGAAAAGAGACCCAGTACTTC CASSQPTSRKETQYF TRBJ2-5 TRBD2 TRBV14 NA
TGCGCCAGCAACGACGGGGGAGAGAATGCTTTCTTT CASNDGGENAFF TRBJ1-1 NA TRBV5-1 NA
TGTGCCACCAGCTTCTCAGGGGCCGCCGGGGAGCTGTTTTTT CATSFSGAAGELFF TRBJ2-2 NA TRBV15 NA